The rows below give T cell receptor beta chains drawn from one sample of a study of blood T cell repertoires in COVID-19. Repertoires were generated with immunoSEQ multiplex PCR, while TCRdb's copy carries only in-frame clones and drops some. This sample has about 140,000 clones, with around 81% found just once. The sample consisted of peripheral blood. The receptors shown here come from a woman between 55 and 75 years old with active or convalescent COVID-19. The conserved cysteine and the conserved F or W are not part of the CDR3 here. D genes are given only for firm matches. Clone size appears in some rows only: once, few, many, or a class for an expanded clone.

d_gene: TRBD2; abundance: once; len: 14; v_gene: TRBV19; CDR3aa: ASSPTWTSGIHEQY
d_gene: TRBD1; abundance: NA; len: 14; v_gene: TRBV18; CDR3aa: ASSLDRAYSGNTIY
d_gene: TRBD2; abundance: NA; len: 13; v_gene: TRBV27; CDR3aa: ASSLGSGSTVEQY
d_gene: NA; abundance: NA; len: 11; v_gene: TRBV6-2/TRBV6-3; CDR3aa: ASSYSKSETQY
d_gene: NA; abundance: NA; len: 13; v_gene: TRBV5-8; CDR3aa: ASSFAGFSNQPQH
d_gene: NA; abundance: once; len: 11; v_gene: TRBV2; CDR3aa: ASTNPLVEKLF
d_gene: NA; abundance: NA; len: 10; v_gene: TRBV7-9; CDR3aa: ASRYGDSEQF
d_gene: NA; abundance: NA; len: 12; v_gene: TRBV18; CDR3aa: ASSPPVSGNTIY
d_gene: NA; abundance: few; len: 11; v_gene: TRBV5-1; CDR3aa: ASSSDGGYGYT
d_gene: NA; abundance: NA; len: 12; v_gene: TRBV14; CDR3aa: ASSQYRDNSPLH